These T cell receptor beta chains were read from a single sample in a study of T cell changes during pregnancy in multiple sclerosis. Some clones are missing from TCRdb's copy, which holds only in-frame ones; the method was immunoSEQ multiplex PCR. The table records around 50,000 clones, around 90% of them present only once. The source material was peripheral blood, sampled in the first trimester of pregnancy. These receptors originate from a female donor with multiple sclerosis, enrolled in a pregnancy study. The CDR3 runs from the conserved cysteine through the conserved F or W. Fields, in order: J gene, D gene, V gene, clone size, CDR3 protein, CDR3 DNA. The D gene is left open where the match is weak. Size tells how often a clone was seen (once, few, many) or the class of an expanded clone, and some rows leave it out.

TRBJ2-3,TRBD2,TRBV9,-,CASSGPGLASTDTQYF,TGTGCCAGCAGCGGTCCGGGACTAGCAAGCACAGATACGCAGTATTTT
TRBJ2-5,TRBD1,TRBV7-9,-,CASSSGQGGQETQYF,TGTGCCAGCAGCTCGGGACAGGGGGGCCAAGAGACCCAGTACTTC
TRBJ2-7,TRBD2,TRBV28,-,CASSLTSGGVREEQYF,TGTGCCAGCAGTTTAACTAGCGGGGGCGTACGGGAAGAGCAGTACTTC
TRBJ2-7,TRBD1,TRBV4-1,-,CASSQGQGEGYEQYF,TGCGCCAGCAGCCAAGGTCAGGGGGAAGGATACGAGCAGTACTTC
TRBJ1-2,TRBD1,TRBV7-9,-,CASSLGLGTGVYGYTF,TGTGCCAGCAGCTTAGGGCTAGGGACAGGGGTCTATGGCTACACCTTC
TRBJ1-2,TRBD1,TRBV27,-,CASSFLQGAPNYGYTF,TGTGCCAGCAGTTTCCTCCAGGGGGCCCCTAACTATGGCTACACCTTC
TRBJ1-1,TRBD1,TRBV6-5,-,CASRRQGLNTEAFF,TGTGCCAGCAGAAGACAGGGGCTAAACACTGAAGCTTTCTTT
TRBJ2-7,TRBD2,TRBV7-2,-,CASSRYFAGGPYEQYF,TGTGCCAGCAGCCGATATTTTGCGGGGGGGCCCTACGAGCAGTACTTC
TRBJ2-7,-,TRBV28,-,CASSLLRNEQYF,TGTGCCAGCAGTCTCCTCAGAAACGAGCAGTACTTC
TRBJ1-2,TRBD1,TRBV7-9,-,CASGAGGWVSYGYTF,TGTGCCAGCGGGGCAGGGGGGTGGGTTAGCTATGGCTACACCTTC
TRBJ2-7,-,TRBV7-2,-,CASSFSRDYEQYF,TGTGCCAGCAGCTTCTCCCGGGACTACGAGCAGTACTTC
TRBJ2-2,-,TRBV10-2,once,CASRGTYGGRGELFF,TGCGCCAGCAGGGGAACTTACGGGGGGCGCGGGGAGCTGTTTTTT
TRBJ1-2,-,TRBV28,-,CASSSRGGGPYGYTF,TGTGCCAGCAGTTCAAGGGGGGGCGGACCCTATGGCTACACCTTC
TRBJ2-7,TRBD2,TRBV7-2,-,CASSSRSGTTAEQYF,TGTGCCAGCAGCTCACGATCCGGGACTACAGCCGAGCAGTACTTC
TRBJ1-5,-,TRBV6-1,-,CATLPGNGNQPQHF,TGTGCCACCCTCCCAGGGAACGGCAATCAGCCCCAGCATTTT
TRBJ1-2,-,TRBV30,once,CAWSVQAMYSYGYTF,TGTGCCTGGAGTGTGCAGGCGATGTACTCCTATGGCTACACCTTC
TRBJ2-5,-,TRBV6-1,-,CASSDSREQETQYF,TGTGCCAGCAGTGATTCCAGGGAACAAGAGACCCAGTACTTC
TRBJ2-7,-,TRBV5-4,-,CATRRGGSYEQYF,TGTGCCACCCGGAGGGGGGGCTCCTACGAGCAGTACTTC
TRBJ1-4,-,TRBV18,-,CASSPPLSGRNEKLFF,TGTGCCAGCTCACCACCCCTTAGCGGCAGAAATGAAAAACTGTTTTTT
TRBJ2-7,TRBD2,TRBV7-3,-,CASSPVAAGVYEQYF,TGTGCCAGCAGCCCCGTGGCGGCGGGGGTCTACGAGCAGTACTTC
TRBJ1-2,TRBD1,TRBV5-1,-,CASSLGQGGGYTF,TGCGCCAGCAGCTTGGGACAGGGGGGAGGCTACACCTTC
TRBJ1-3,-,TRBV5-6,-,CASSWGGAGNTIYF,TGTGCCAGCAGCTGGGGGGGAGCTGGAAACACCATATATTTT
TRBJ1-3,-,TRBV9,-,CASSVTGSGNTIYF,TGTGCCAGCAGCGTTACAGGCTCTGGAAACACCATATATTTT
TRBJ1-1,TRBD1,TRBV30,-,CAWRPDRGEAFF,TGTGCCTGGAGGCCGGACAGGGGTGAAGCTTTCTTT
TRBJ1-1,-,TRBV5-6,once,CASSLWPNTEAFF,TGTGCCAGCAGCTTATGGCCAAACACTGAAGCTTTCTTT
TRBJ1-1,-,TRBV5-4,-,CASSRQNTEAFF,TGTGCCAGCAGTAGACAGAACACTGAAGCTTTCTTT
TRBJ2-1,TRBD1,TRBV6-1,-,CASSSRQGYEQFF,TGTGCCAGCAGTTCGCGACAGGGCTATGAGCAGTTCTTC
TRBJ2-3,TRBD1,TRBV19,-,CASRGPSIDTQYF,TGTGCCAGCAGGGGGCCTAGTATAGATACGCAGTATTTT
TRBJ1-1,TRBD1,TRBV20-1,-,CSARWTGETFF,TGCAGTGCTAGGTGGACAGGGGAAACTTTCTTT
TRBJ2-1,TRBD1,TRBV15,-,CATSTTTGGGYNEQFF,TGTGCCACCAGCACGACGACAGGGGGCGGATACAATGAGCAGTTCTTC
TRBJ2-1,-,TRBV28,once,CASRRLNEQFF,TGTGCCAGCAGGCGCCTCAATGAGCAGTTCTTC
TRBJ1-2,-,TRBV21-1,once,CASSKVAWDYGYTF,TGTGCCAGCAGCAAAGTAGCCTGGGACTATGGCTACACCTTC
TRBJ1-3,-,TRBV27,-,CAHAPGNTIYF,TGTGCTCACGCGCCTGGAAACACCATATATTTT
TRBJ1-1,-,TRBV2,-,CASNRLNTEAFF,TGTGCCAGCAATCGGTTGAACACTGAAGCTTTCTTT
TRBJ2-3,-,TRBV7-8,once,CASSLARDWSTDTQYF,TGTGCCAGCAGCTTAGCGCGGGACTGGAGCACAGATACGCAGTATTTT
TRBJ2-1,-,TRBV11-2,-,CASSLVHDEQFF,TGTGCCAGCAGCTTAGTCCATGATGAGCAGTTCTTC
TRBJ1-6,-,TRBV7-9,-,CASSLSFLDSYNSPLHF,TGTGCCAGCAGCTTATCTTTCCTAGACTCCTATAATTCACCCCTCCACTTT
TRBJ2-2,-,TRBV5-4,-,CASSLQANTGELFF,TGTGCCAGCAGCTTGCAGGCTAACACCGGGGAGCTGTTTTTT
TRBJ1-2,TRBD1,TRBV19,-,CASSTRTGNYGYTF,TGTGCCAGTAGTACCCGGACAGGGAACTATGGCTACACCTTC
TRBJ1-1,TRBD1,TRBV5-1,-,CASSPRTGVNTEAFF,TGCGCCAGCAGCCCCAGGACAGGGGTGAACACTGAAGCTTTCTTT